The 10 T cell receptor beta chains given below trace back to one sample, sequenced in a study of naive and memory T cell subsets. Four PCR rounds used nested alpha and beta constant region primers plus the SP2 primer. One entry per CDR3 protein, called by TCRdb with MiXCR from the UMI-ligation and nested PCR reads. The sample shows about 37,000 distinct CDR3 sequences, 11% of them seen only once. Treatment noted: skin biopsy from PPD injection site in Mantoux-positive individual. TCR cDNA received a 3' ligated oligonucleotide that carried a UMI. Sequences were derived from skin, sampled from a tuberculin skin test site. The receptors originated from an adult in good health.

This clonotype was recorded at least ten times. The chain recombines TRBV20-1 with TRBJ2-7; D possibly corresponds to TRBD1 (5 bases). The CDR3 has 14 amino acids. The germline V and J ends were trimmed by 3 bases and 2 bases, with 14 bases remaining between them. The germline V gene has CDR1 DFQATT and CDR2 SNEGSKA (reference sequence). The CDR3 region has the DNA TGCAGTGCTAGCCCCAGGGTATCCGCCTACGAGCAGTACTTC. Its translation is CSASPRVSAYEQYF.

In this sample, this clonotype turned up a few times. In DNA, the CDR3 is TGTGCCAGCAGTCCTGGAGGAATTGGGGTCTACGAGCAGTACTTC. Its translation: CASSPGGIGVYEQYF. This rearrangement joins TRBV28 to TRBJ2-7, with D perhaps TRBD2 (5 bases). V was cut by 5 bases and J by 3 bases, with 17 bases left in between. This CDR3 is 15 amino acids long. The germline CDR1 and CDR2 sequences are MDHEN and SYDVKM.

A few counts support this clonotype. J is TRBJ1-1 and V is TRBV5-5; tentatively, D is TRBD1 (6 bases). Germline V gene lookup returns CDR1 SGHKS and CDR2 YYEKEE (reference sequence). The CDR3 runs 14 residues. V was cut by 4 bases and J by 4 bases, with 14 bases left in between. CDR3 in DNA: TGTGCCAGCAGCATAGGACAGCCTAGCACTGAAGCTTTCTTT. Amino acid sequence: CASSIGQPSTEAFF.

This clonotype was observed a few times. The chain recombines TRBV29-1 with TRBJ2-3, with TRBD2 identical over 9 bases. After removal of 3 bases from V and 5 bases from J, the junction contained 0 bases not matched to a gene. CDR1 is SQVTM and CDR2 is ANQGSEA in the germline V gene. CDR3 length equals 12 residues. In DNA, the CDR3 is TGCAGCGTTGAGACTAGCGGAGATACGCAGTATTTT. Translation: CSVETSGDTQYF.

The chain joins TRBV5-1 to TRBJ1-5; 10 bases are shared with TRBD1. The germline gives CDR1 SGHRS, CDR2 YFSETQ. CDR3 length equals 16 residues. V lost 0 bases, J lost 6 bases, and 6 bases stayed unmatched. CDR3 loop: CASSLGTGGVVQPQHF. CDR3 coding DNA: TGCGCCAGCAGCTTGGGGACAGGGGGTGTAGTTCAGCCCCAGCATTTT.

The rearrangement joins TRBV25-1 to TRBJ2-7, with 7 bases that match TRBD1. The germline CDR1 and CDR2 sequences are MGHDK and SYGVNS. This CDR3 region has 17 residues. Trimming took 1 base from V and 7 from J; bases not matched to a gene: 16. DNA for the CDR3: TGTGCCAGCAGTGAATTACAGCCGGGACAGCCTGAACTGGAGCAGTACTTC. Its translation: CASSELQPGQPELEQYF.

This clonotype has ten or more counts. The chain combines TRBV9 with TRBJ2-2; 11 bases match TRBD1. The V gene's germline CDR1 is SGDLS and CDR2 YYNGEE. This CDR3 spans 14 amino acids. V was pared by 5 bases and J by 6 bases, with 3 bases of the junction left unmatched. CDR3 protein: CASSGTGGSGELFF. The CDR3, as DNA: TGTGCCAGCAGTGGGACAGGGGGGTCCGGGGAGCTGTTTTTT.

Concerning this clonotype: The germline gene is not matched at one end of the junction; a read error may be the cause. The chain employs TRBV19 and TRBJ1-2; D is ambiguous. The CDR3 has 13 amino acids. CDR1 and CDR2 (germline): LNHDA, SQIVND (reference sequence). The CDR3 spells CASSAAESYGDTF. The CDR3 bases are TGTGCCAGTAGCGCCGCCGAGAGTTATGGCGACACCTTC. Combining the CDR3 with reference TRBV19 and TRBJ1-2 gives the whole variable domain DGGITQSPKYLFRKEGQNVTLSCEQNLNHDAMYWYRQDPGQGLRLIYYSQIVNDFQKGDIAEGYSVSREKKESFPLTVTSAQKNPTAFYLCASSAAESYGDTFGSGTRLTVV.

This clonotype was counted ten times or more. The CDR3 nucleotides read TGTGCCAGCAGTCCAGGGGTCGCCGGTACAGATACGCAGTATTTT. Translated, it gives CASSPGVAGTDTQYF. The chain carries TRBV12-3 or TRBV12-4 and TRBJ2-3; possibly TRBD1 for D (6 bases). The CDR3 runs to 15 residues. V was clipped by 5 bases and J by 3 bases, with 15 bases between them.

This clonotype was detected once. V gene TRBV28 combines with J gene TRBJ2-7, with D hard to call. CDR3 length: 17 amino acids. The germline V gene encodes CDR1 MDHEN and CDR2 SYDVKM. Trimming pared 0 bases from V and 3 bases from J, leaving 18 bases between. This chain's CDR3 is CASSLWGAAALNYEQYF. For the CDR3, the DNA is TGTGCCAGCAGTTTATGGGGCGCGGCAGCCCTAAACTACGAGCAGTACTTC.